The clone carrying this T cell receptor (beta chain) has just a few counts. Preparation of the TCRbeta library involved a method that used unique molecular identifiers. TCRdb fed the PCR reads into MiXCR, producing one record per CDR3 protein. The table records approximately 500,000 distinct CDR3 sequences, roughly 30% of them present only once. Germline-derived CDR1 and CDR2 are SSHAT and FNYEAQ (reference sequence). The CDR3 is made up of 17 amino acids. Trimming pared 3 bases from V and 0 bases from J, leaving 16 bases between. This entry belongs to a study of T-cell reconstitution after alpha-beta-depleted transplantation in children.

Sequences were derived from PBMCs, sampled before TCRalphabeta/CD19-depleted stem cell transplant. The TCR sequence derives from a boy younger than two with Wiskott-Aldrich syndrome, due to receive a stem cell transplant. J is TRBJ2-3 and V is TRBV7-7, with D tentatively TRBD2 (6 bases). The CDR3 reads CASSFLGTQASTDTQYF. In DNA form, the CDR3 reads TGTGCCAGCAGCTTTCTCGGGACTCAGGCTAGCACAGATACGCAGTATTTT.